The 15 T cell receptor beta chains listed next were all sequenced from one sample in a study of blood T cell repertoires in COVID-19. Assay: immunoSEQ multiplex PCR; the TCRdb copy retains only in-frame clones and omits some. The table lists around 310,000 clones, about 89% of them singletons. The sample taken for sequencing was peripheral blood. Receptors were obtained from a woman aged 55-70 years with acute or convalescent COVID-19.

The table lists this clone with a count of one. This rearrangement joins TRBV27 to TRBJ2-3, with TRBD2 identical over 7 bases. This CDR3 is built from 15 residues. The junction had 13 bases not matched to a gene; V was cut back by 8 bases and J by 5 bases. Germline-derived CDR1 and CDR2 are MNHEY and SMNVEV (reference sequence). The CDR3 region is CASQREAPPEDTQYF. In DNA, the CDR3 is TGTGCCAGCCAACGGGAGGCCCCACCAGAAGATACGCAGTATTTT.

V gene TRBV28 combines with J gene TRBJ2-6; the D gene is possibly TRBD1 (6 bases). The germline V gene has CDR1 MDHEN and CDR2 SYDVKM. There are 15 residues in the CDR3. Trimming stripped 5 bases from V and 1 base from J, with 9 bases between. The CDR3 spells CASSRTGSGANVLTF. CDR3 DNA sequence: TGTGCCAGCAGTCGTACAGGGTCTGGGGCCAACGTCCTGACTTTC.

The chain joins TRBV5-1 to TRBJ2-7, with TRBD2 identical over 9 bases. The CDR3 has 14 amino acids. V lost 4 bases and J lost 3; bases outside the gene matches: 5. From germline, CDR1 is SGHRS and CDR2 YFSETQ. The CDR3 DNA reads as TGCGCCAGCAGCCTGAGTAGCGGGGGCTACGAGCAGTACTTC. It encodes CASSLSSGGYEQYF.

The V call is TRBV27, the J call TRBJ1-1, with 8 bases identical to TRBD1. CDR1 and CDR2 from the germline V gene are MNHEY and SMNVEV (reference sequence). This CDR3 is 15 amino acids long. Trimming took 4 bases from V and 1 from J; bases not matched to a gene: 5. CDR3 in DNA: TGTGCCAGCAGTTCCTTAACAGGGGGGAACACTGAAGCTTTCTTT. Translating gives CASSSLTGGNTEAFF.

This chain links TRBV12-5 with TRBJ1-2, with 8 bases aligning to TRBD1. The V gene end was trimmed by 1 base and the J gene end by 4 bases; junction bases not matched to a gene: 5. The CDR3 loop spans 15 amino acids. CDR1 is LGHNT, CDR2 FRNRAP, per germline. As DNA, the CDR3 is TGTGCTAGTGGTTTGGGGCAGGGGGCGGGCTATGGCTACACCTTC. Translated: CASGLGQGAGYGYTF.

The J gene is TRBJ1-6, the V gene TRBV28, with D maybe TRBD1 (5 bases). The germline V and J ends were trimmed by 9 bases and 6 bases, with 18 bases remaining between them. CDR3 size: 15 residues. Germline V lookup: CDR1 MDHEN, CDR2 SYDVKM. The DNA for the CDR3 is TGTGCCAGTAAACTCGGGGGGACGCTTAATTCACCCCTCCACTTT. Amino acids: CASKLGGTLNSPLHF.

In its sample, this clone was seen a few times. This chain joins TRBV5-1 and TRBJ1-6; 8 positions agree with TRBD1. The CDR3 has 18 residues. Germline CDR1 is SGHRS and CDR2 is YFSETQ. J was trimmed by 0 bases and V by 2 bases; bases with no gene match: 7. The CDR3 nucleotides read TGCGCCAGCAGCTTTCAGGGGGCCTCGAGCTCCTATAATTCACCCCTCCACTTT. Protein sequence: CASSFQGASSSYNSPLHF. Full variable domain (outside the CDR3, taken from reference TRBV5-1 and TRBJ1-6): KAGVTQTPRYLIKTRGQQVTLSCSPISGHRSVSWYQQTPGQGLQFLFEYFSETQRNKGNFPGRFSGRQFSNSRSEMNVSTLELGDSALYLCASSFQGASSSYNSPLHFGNGTRLTVT.

The CDR3 here is CASSLRGQGTLNTEAFF. The CDR3 nucleotides read TGTGCCAGCAGCTTGAGGGGACAGGGAACTTTGAACACTGAAGCTTTCTTT. The chain uses TRBV7-8 and TRBJ1-1; TRBD1 matches 9 bases. CDR1 and CDR2 (germline): SGHVS, FQNEAQ. CDR3 size: 17 residues. V gave up 3 bases and J gave up 0 bases; unmatched junction bases: 8. Looking up the rest from reference TRBV7-8 and TRBJ1-1 gives the full variable domain: GAGVSQSPRYKVAKRGQDVALRCDPISGHVSLFWYQQALGQGPEFLTYFQNEAQLDKSGLPSDRFFAERPEGSVSTLKIQRTQQEDSAVYLCASSLRGQGTLNTEAFFGQGTRLTVV.

V usage is TRBV7-2 and J usage is TRBJ1-2; D perhaps matches TRBD1 (5 bases). Germline assignment: CDR1 SGHTA and CDR2 FQGNSA. This CDR3 has 13 amino acids. V shed 3 bases and J shed 6 bases, with 11 bases lying between them. The CDR3: CASSLWQGNGYTF. CDR3 nucleotide sequence: TGTGCCAGCAGCTTGTGGCAGGGAAATGGCTACACCTTC.

The rearrangement uses TRBV6-5 and TRBJ1-2; 8 bases line up with TRBD1. The CDR3 is made up of 14 amino acids. The V and J ends lost 6 bases and 2 bases, in that order; junction bases with no gene match: 5. Germline V gene lookup returns CDR1 MNHEY and CDR2 SVGAGI. CDR3 nucleotides: TGTGCCAGCAGACCGACAGGGGCCAACTATGGCTACACCTTC. Residues: CASRPTGANYGYTF.

V usage is TRBV27 and J usage is TRBJ2-7, with TRBD2 identical over 11 bases. The germline V gene has CDR1 MNHEY and CDR2 SMNVEV (reference sequence). The trim removed 3 bases at V and 7 bases at J, leaving 11 bases unmatched. This CDR3 comprises 16 residues. The DNA for the CDR3 is TGTGCCAGCAGTTTGGGGGATAGCGGGGGGGCTGGGGAGCAGTACTTC. It encodes CASSLGDSGGAGEQYF.

The chain uses TRBV12-5 and TRBJ1-2; a weak D match, TRBD1 (6 bases). CDR3 length: 12 amino acids. Trimming stripped 3 bases from V and 5 bases from J, with 7 bases between. In germline, CDR1 is LGHNT, CDR2 FRNRAP. The CDR3 spells CASGFTGYGYTF. As DNA, the CDR3 is TGTGCTAGTGGTTTTACAGGGTATGGCTACACCTTC.

This clone was counted between two and nine times. The chain combines TRBV28 with TRBJ1-4, with TRBD1 matching over 7 bases. This CDR3 has 15 amino acids. V lost 5 bases and J lost 8; bases outside the gene matches: 11. Germline values: CDR1 MDHEN, CDR2 SYDVKM. For the CDR3, the DNA is TGTGCCAGCAGTCCAACACAGGGGTTGAGCGAAAAACTGTTTTTT. It yields the protein CASSPTQGLSEKLFF.

The genes are TRBV7-6 and TRBJ2-3; 12 bases are shared with TRBD2. Germline CDR1 is SGHVS and CDR2 is FNYEAQ. Losses at the gene ends were 1 base for V and 5 bases for J; bases not matched to a gene: 4. The CDR3 loop spans 16 amino acids. The CDR3 loop reads CASSLGASGGVDTQYF. The DNA of the CDR3 is TGTGCCAGCAGCTTAGGGGCTAGCGGGGGGGTAGATACGCAGTATTTT.

The V call is TRBV4-1, the J call TRBJ2-7; weak D call: TRBD1 (6 bases). Trimming took off 1 base at V and 5 bases at J, with 12 bases between the two ends. This CDR3 comprises 14 residues. Germline assignment: CDR1 MGHRA and CDR2 YSYEKL. This CDR3 reads CASSQGTGSDEQYF. CDR3 DNA sequence: TGCGCCAGCAGCCAAGGAACAGGGTCCGACGAGCAGTACTTC.